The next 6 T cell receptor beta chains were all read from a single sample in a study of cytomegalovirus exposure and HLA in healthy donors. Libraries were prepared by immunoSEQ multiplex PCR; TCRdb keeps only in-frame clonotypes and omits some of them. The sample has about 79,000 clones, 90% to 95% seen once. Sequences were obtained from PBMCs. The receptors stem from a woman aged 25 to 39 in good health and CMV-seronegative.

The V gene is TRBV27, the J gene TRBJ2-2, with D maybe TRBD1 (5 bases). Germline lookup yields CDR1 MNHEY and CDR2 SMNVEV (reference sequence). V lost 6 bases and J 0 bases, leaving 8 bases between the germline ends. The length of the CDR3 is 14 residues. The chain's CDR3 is CASRLTANTGELFF. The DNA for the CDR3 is TGTGCCAGCAGATTGACAGCGAACACCGGGGAGCTGTTTTTT.

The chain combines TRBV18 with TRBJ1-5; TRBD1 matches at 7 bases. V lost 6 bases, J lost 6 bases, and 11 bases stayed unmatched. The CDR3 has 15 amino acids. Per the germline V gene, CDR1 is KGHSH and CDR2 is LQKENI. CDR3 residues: CASSQPGQWGQPQHF. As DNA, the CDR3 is TGTGCCAGCTCTCAACCGGGACAGTGGGGTCAGCCCCAGCATTTT.

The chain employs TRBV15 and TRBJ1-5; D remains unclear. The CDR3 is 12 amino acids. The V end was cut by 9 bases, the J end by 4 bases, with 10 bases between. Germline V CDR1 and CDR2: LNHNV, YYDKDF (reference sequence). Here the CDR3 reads CATAAVNQPQHF. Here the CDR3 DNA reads TGTGCCACTGCAGCGGTAAATCAGCCCCAGCATTTT.

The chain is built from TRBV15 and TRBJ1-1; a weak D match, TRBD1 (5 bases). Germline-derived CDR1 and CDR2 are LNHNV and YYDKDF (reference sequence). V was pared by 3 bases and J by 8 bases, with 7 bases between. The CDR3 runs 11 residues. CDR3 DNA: TGTGCCACCAGCAGGGGGGGGGAAGCTTTCTTT. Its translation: CATSRGGEAFF.

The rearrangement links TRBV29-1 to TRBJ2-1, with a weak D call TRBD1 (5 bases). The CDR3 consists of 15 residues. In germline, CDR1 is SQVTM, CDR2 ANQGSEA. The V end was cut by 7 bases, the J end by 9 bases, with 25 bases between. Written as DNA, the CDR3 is TGCAGCGGATCATACCCGACAAGGCGGCAGGGTGAGCAGTTCTTC. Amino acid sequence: CSGSYPTRRQGEQFF.

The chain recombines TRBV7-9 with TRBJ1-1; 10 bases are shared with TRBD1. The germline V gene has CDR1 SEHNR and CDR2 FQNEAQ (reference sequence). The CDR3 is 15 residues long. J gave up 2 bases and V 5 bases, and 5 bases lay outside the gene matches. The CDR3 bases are TGTGCCAGCAGCCCGGGACAGGGGATTAACACTGAAGCTTTCTTT. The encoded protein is CASSPGQGINTEAFF.